This TCR beta chain was recovered during a study of blood T cells in healthy people across ages. Study findings and constraints: Not knowing donor CMV status may have confounded expanded clonotype changes. Aged donors had fewer naive CD4+ cells and lower diversity than long-lived donors. Estimated diversity that came from one million T cells was considered an underestimate.

In regard to this clonotype: No antigen is known for it.

A J-beta primer mix and a sample-barcoded 5' primer were used in a second PCR of about 7 to 12 cycles. Every molecule of cDNA carried a tag from a template-switch adaptor with 12 random nucleotides. TCRdb reprocessed the 5' RACE reads via MiXCR and lists one record per CDR3 protein. The sample carries 1.4 million or so distinct CDR3 sequences, approximately 39% recorded once. The CDR3 sequence is 13 residues long. V lost 6 bases to trimming and J lost 5 bases, with 14 bases between them. Germline-derived CDR1 and CDR2 are MNHEY and SMNVEV (reference sequence). Sample: blood. The TCR originated in a woman younger than 30 in good health. The chain combines TRBV27 with TRBJ2-7, with no clear D. Here the CDR3 reads CASRLQMGNEQYF. For the CDR3, the DNA is TGTGCCAGCAGACTACAGATGGGGAACGAGCAGTACTTC.